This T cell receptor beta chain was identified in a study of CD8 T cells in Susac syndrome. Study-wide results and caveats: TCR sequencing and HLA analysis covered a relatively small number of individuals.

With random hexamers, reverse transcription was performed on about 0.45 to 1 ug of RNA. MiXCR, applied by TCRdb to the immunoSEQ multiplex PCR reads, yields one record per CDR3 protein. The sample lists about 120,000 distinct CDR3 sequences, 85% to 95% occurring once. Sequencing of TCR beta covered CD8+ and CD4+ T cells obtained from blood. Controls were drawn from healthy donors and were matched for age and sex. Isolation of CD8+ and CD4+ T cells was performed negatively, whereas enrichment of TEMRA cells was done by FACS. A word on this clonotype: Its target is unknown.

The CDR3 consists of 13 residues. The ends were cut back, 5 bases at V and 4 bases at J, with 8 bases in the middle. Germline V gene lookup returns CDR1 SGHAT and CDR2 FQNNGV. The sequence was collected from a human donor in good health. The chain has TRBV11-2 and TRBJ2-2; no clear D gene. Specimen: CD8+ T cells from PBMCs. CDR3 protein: CASSRIPTGELFF. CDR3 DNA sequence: TGTGCCAGCAGCCGGATTCCCACCGGGGAGCTGTTTTTT.